This T cell receptor (beta chain) was observed in a study of blood T cell repertoires in COVID-19. As for the study in general: COVID-19 samples collected from the United States, Italy and Spain covered acute and convalescent phases. In each case, the material was cDNA or gDNA derived from T cells, B-cell-depleted T cells, or PBMCs.

Trimming took 5 bases from V and 2 from J; bases not matched to a gene: 5. The CDR3 runs to 14 residues. Germline assignment: CDR1 MNHEY and CDR2 SVGAGI. Per the authors' pipeline: Reference gene primer amplification yielded estimated nucleated cell counts. Sequenced by immunoSEQ multiplex PCR; TCRdb stores in-frame clones only, minus some. V and J calls plus clone size are reproduced from that table; the DNA served to infer D and trimming. The table has about 80,000 clones, more than 75% seen once. This chain uses TRBV6-5 with TRBJ1-1, with 7 bases aligning to TRBD1. This receptor was identified in a human donor in a cohort sampled during active COVID-19. Input material: peripheral blood. CDR3 sequence reads: CASSRTGFNTEAFF. DNA of the CDR3: TGTGCCAGCAGTCGGACAGGATTTAACACTGAAGCTTTCTTT.